Listed here are 11 T cell receptor beta chains from one sample, sequenced in a study of control samples from healthy donors and cancer patients. Generated by immunoSEQ multiplex PCR, the TCRdb table keeps only in-frame clones and is missing some. This table holds some 150,000 clones, under 95% found once. Input material: blood. These receptors were obtained from a man between 35 and 55 years old in good health.

In nucleotides, the CDR3 is TGCAGTGCTAGAGATATTAACGAGCAGTACTTC. Protein sequence: CSARDINEQYF. The genes are TRBV20-1 and TRBJ2-7; D call uncertain. CDR3 length: 11 residues. Trimming removed 0 bases at V and 5 bases at J, with 5 bases between. Per germline, CDR1 DFQATT and CDR2 SNEGSKA (reference sequence).

This chain uses TRBV19 with TRBJ2-1, with a possible D match to TRBD1 (5 bases). V shed 1 base and J shed 7 bases, with 17 bases lying between them. This CDR3 comprises 16 residues. CDR1 is LNHDA and CDR2 is SQIVND in the germline V gene (reference sequence). CDR3 coding DNA: TGTGCCAGTAGTATAGTTCCAGGGAACGTGAAAAATGAGCAGTTCTTC. Amino acid sequence: CASSIVPGNVKNEQFF.

The chain recombines TRBV5-1 with TRBJ2-7; TRBD2 might be the D (6 bases). Germline CDR1 is SGHRS and CDR2 is YFSETQ. The CDR3 length is 15 residues. V lost 5 bases and J lost 0, with 15 bases in between. The CDR3 sequence: CASRDGAGSSYEQYF. In DNA form, the CDR3 reads TGCGCCAGCAGAGATGGCGCGGGGAGCTCCTACGAGCAGTACTTC.

The chain is built from TRBV5-1 and TRBJ1-1; TRBD1 is a possible D gene (6 bases). Trimming cost V 7 bases and J 5 bases, with 15 bases left between them. Per the germline V gene, CDR1 is SGHRS and CDR2 is YFSETQ. CDR3 length: 13 residues. CDR3 sequence: CASESAQGTEAFF. For the CDR3, the DNA is TGCGCCAGCGAATCTGCTCAGGGGACTGAAGCTTTCTTT. Full variable domain (missing parts from reference TRBV5-1 and TRBJ1-1): KAGVTQTPRYLIKTRGQQVTLSCSPISGHRSVSWYQQTPGQGLQFLFEYFSETQRNKGNFPGRFSGRQFSNSRSEMNVSTLELGDSALYLCASESAQGTEAFFGQGTRLTVV.

V and J are TRBV6-6 and TRBJ1-1; perhaps TRBD1 as D (6 bases). The CDR3 covers 15 residues. CDR1 and CDR2 from the germline V gene are MNHNY and SVGAGI (reference sequence). The V and J ends lost 7 bases and 4 bases respectively, with 19 bases between them. For the CDR3, the DNA is TGTGCCAGCAATTTGGACGGACAGCTGGGCACTGAAGCTTTCTTT. Amino acids: CASNLDGQLGTEAFF.

V gene TRBV6-2 or TRBV6-3 combines with J gene TRBJ2-2; D is ambiguous. The germline V gene has CDR1 MNHEY and CDR2 SVGEGT. This CDR3 comprises 14 residues. The V end lost 0 bases, the J end lost 5 bases, and 7 bases lay between the germline ends. The chain's CDR3 is CASSYSPQTGELFF. As DNA, the CDR3 is TGTGCCAGCAGTTACTCTCCCCAGACCGGGGAGCTGTTTTTT.

The chain recombines TRBV12-3 or TRBV12-4 with TRBJ1-2; TRBD1 might be the D (5 bases). The CDR3 extends over 13 amino acids. V gave up 4 bases and J gave up 0 bases, with 6 bases separating them. CDR3 in amino acids: CASSSTANYGYTF. For the CDR3, the DNA is TGTGCCAGCAGTTCGACAGCTAACTATGGCTACACCTTC.

The rearrangement joins TRBV27 to TRBJ1-1; D is unclear. V was shortened by 8 bases and J by 0 bases, with 10 bases between the two germline ends. The CDR3 contains 13 residues. Per germline, CDR1 MNHEY and CDR2 SMNVEV (reference sequence). For the CDR3, the DNA is TGTGCCAGCGGTGATAGAATGAACACTGAAGCTTTCTTT. Protein: CASGDRMNTEAFF.

The chain is built from TRBV2 and TRBJ2-1; 12 bases agree with TRBD1. Germline trimming cut 6 bases from V and 8 bases from J; bases unmatched to any gene: 14. Germline values: CDR1 SNHLY, CDR2 FYNNEI. The CDR3 extends over 17 amino acids. CDR3 bases: TGTGCCAGCAGACATCCGGGACAGGGGGCGATTAACTATGAGCAGTTCTTC. Its protein is CASRHPGQGAINYEQFF.

This chain uses TRBV6-1 with TRBJ2-3; D might be TRBD1 (5 bases). This CDR3 comprises 18 residues. The V gene lost 0 bases and the J gene lost 0 bases, with 16 bases spanning the gap. The V gene's germline CDR1 is MNHNS and CDR2 SASEGT. CDR3 amino acids: CASSEAWLDTVSTDTQYF. CDR3 bases: TGTGCCAGCAGTGAAGCGTGGCTGGACACCGTAAGCACAGATACGCAGTATTTT.

J is TRBJ2-2 and V is TRBV30; the match to TRBD1 covers 9 bases. There are 14 residues in the CDR3. V trimming: 2 bases; J trimming: 5 bases; junction bases outside the gene matches: 3. CDR1 is GTSNPN, CDR2 SVGIG, per germline (reference sequence). Here the CDR3 reads CAWSQGQGTGELFF. Written as DNA, the CDR3 is TGTGCCTGGAGTCAGGGACAGGGAACCGGGGAGCTGTTTTTT.